The 27 T cell receptor beta chains given below trace back to one sample, sequenced in a study of blood T cell repertoires in COVID-19. Assay used: immunoSEQ multiplex PCR; TCRdb lists only in-frame clones, some missing. The repertoire holds roughly 220,000 clones, roughly four fifths seen once, with approximately 16% in the top ten. The sequencing sample was made of PBMCs or T cells enriched from blood (not recorded which). These receptors were obtained from a man aged 35 to 55 who had recovered from COVID-19.

The V and J genes are TRBV21-1 and TRBJ2-7; the table's D call, TRBD2, was not checked against the DNA. TRBV21-1 is classified as a pseudogene. The length of the CDR3 is 17 residues. This chain's CDR3 is CASSKVRLAGCFYEQYF. The CDR3 region has the DNA TGTGCCAGCAGCAAAGTTCGCCTAGCGGGGTGCTTCTACGAGCAGTACTTC.

This clone was detected once. This chain uses TRBV12-3 or TRBV12-4 with TRBJ1-5; D is uncertain. V was pared by 4 bases and J by 4 bases, with 8 bases between. This CDR3 contains 13 residues. The CDR3: CASSYGGNQPQHF. As DNA, the CDR3 is TGTGCCAGCAGTTATGGAGGTAATCAGCCCCAGCATTTT.

This clone has more than one count but fewer than ten. The chain links TRBV28 to TRBJ2-5; maybe TRBD1 (6 bases). Germline V gene sequence: CDR1 MDHEN, CDR2 SYDVKM. V lost 5 bases and J 2 bases, leaving 12 bases between the germline ends. This CDR3 has 14 residues. DNA of the CDR3: TGTGCCAGCAGTGGGGGCAACCGTCAAGAGACCCAGTACTTC. It codes for CASSGGNRQETQYF.

This clone was observed a few times. The CDR3, as DNA: TGTGCCAGCAGCAAGAACACTGAAGCTTTCTTT. Protein: CASSKNTEAFF. The V call is TRBV25-1, the J call TRBJ1-1; D not certain. Germline assignment: CDR1 MGHDK and CDR2 SYGVNS. Trimming took 6 bases from V and 1 from J, leaving 3 bases between them. The CDR3 loop spans 11 amino acids.

This sequence joins TRBV6-5 and TRBJ1-5; D may be TRBD1 (5 bases). Trimming shortened V by 6 bases and J by 7 bases, and 19 bases separated the two germline ends. The germline V gene has CDR1 MNHEY and CDR2 SVGAGI. The CDR3 totals 15 residues. The chain's CDR3 is CASRPGRATGQPQHF. The DNA of the CDR3 is TGTGCCAGCAGACCCGGCAGGGCGACGGGCCAGCCCCAGCATTTT.

The rearrangement links TRBV5-1 to TRBJ2-1, with 10 bases fitting TRBD2. The length of the CDR3 is 16 residues. Looked up from germline, CDR1 is SGHRS and CDR2 is YFSETQ. V lost 4 bases to trimming and J lost 0 bases; unmatched junction nucleotides: 4. The CDR3 here is CASSPRTSGSYNEQFF. For the CDR3, the DNA is TGCGCCAGCAGCCCTAGGACTAGCGGCTCCTACAATGAGCAGTTCTTC. Filled out from reference TRBV5-1 and TRBJ2-1, the complete variable domain reads KAGVTQTPRYLIKTRGQQVTLSCSPISGHRSVSWYQQTPGQGLQFLFEYFSETQRNKGNFPGRFSGRQFSNSRSEMNVSTLELGDSALYLCASSPRTSGSYNEQFFGPGTRLTVL.

CDR3 bases: TGTGCCAGTACGAGGCGCAGGGGGATAGAAGTACCCCTCCACTTT. Encoded protein: CASTRRRGIEVPLHF. This chain links TRBV19 with TRBJ1-6; 7 nucleotides match TRBD1. Germline-derived CDR1 and CDR2 are LNHDA and SQIVND (reference sequence). Trimming removed 7 bases from V and 12 bases from J; junction bases left unmatched: 15. The CDR3 totals 15 residues.

This rearrangement joins TRBV12-3 or TRBV12-4 to TRBJ2-3, with a weak D call TRBD1 (5 bases). The ends were cut back, 6 bases at V and 4 bases at J, with 11 bases in the middle. The CDR3 length is 13 residues. In DNA, the CDR3 is TGTGCCAGCAGGTCAGGGAAGCCAGATACGCAGTATTTT. It encodes CASRSGKPDTQYF.

J is TRBJ1-5 and V is TRBV9; 7 nucleotides line up with TRBD1. CDR1 and CDR2 (germline): SGDLS, YYNGEE. V lost 0 bases and J lost 2; bases outside the gene matches: 17. This CDR3 has 20 amino acids. The CDR3 nucleotides read TGTGCCAGCAGCGTAGCGTCACCGGGACAGCCTTTATCGGGCAATCAGCCCCAGCATTTT. Its protein product is CASSVASPGQPLSGNQPQHF.

This rearrangement joins TRBV28 to TRBJ1-1, with 7 bases fitting TRBD1. Trimming cost V 3 bases and J 0 bases; bases outside gene matches: 7. CDR3 length: 16 amino acids. CDR1 and CDR2 (germline): MDHEN, SYDVKM. The CDR3 DNA is TGTGCCAGCAGTTTCGGAGGGGGCGGGATGAACACTGAAGCTTTCTTT. It codes for CASSFGGGGMNTEAFF.

In its sample, this clone was seen once. The chain recombines TRBV28 with TRBJ2-7; D is undetermined. The V gene's germline CDR1 is MDHEN and CDR2 SYDVKM. The CDR3 length is 14 residues. Trimming removed 4 bases at V and 5 bases at J, with 15 bases between. This CDR3 is CASSSEAKVDEQYF. The CDR3 coding sequence is TGTGCCAGCAGTTCAGAGGCAAAGGTTGACGAGCAGTACTTC.

This chain joins TRBV21-1 and TRBJ2-2; the table's TRBD2 call for D was not verified on the DNA. TRBV21-1 has pseudogene status. The CDR3 is 14 residues long. The CDR3 region has the DNA TGTGCCAGCAGCAAAGGGACTCGCACCGGGGAGCTGTTTTTT. This codes for CASSKGTRTGELFF.

The chain joins TRBV29-1 to TRBJ2-5; 7 bases are a match to TRBD1. Trimming removed 6 bases from V and 5 bases from J; junction bases left unmatched: 9. Germline CDR1 reads SQVTM; CDR2 reads ANQGSEA. The length of the CDR3 is 13 residues. The CDR3 coding sequence is TGCAGCGTGGGGGACAGAAGCCGGGAGACCCAGTACTTC. Translated: CSVGDRSRETQYF.

This chain's CDR3 is CASTPRGTEAFF. The CDR3 DNA sequence: TGTGCCAGCACCCCGCGTGGCACTGAAGCTTTCTTT. The V and J genes are TRBV5-5 and TRBJ1-1; no reliable D call. CDR3 size: 12 residues. Looked up from germline, CDR1 is SGHKS and CDR2 is YYEKEE (reference sequence). V lost 6 bases and J lost 4, with 10 bases in between.

The chain uses TRBV10-3 and TRBJ2-1, with 8 bases aligning to TRBD1. The germline CDR1 and CDR2 sequences are ENHRY and SYGVKD. The CDR3 covers 19 residues. The J segment lost 6 bases and the V segment lost 10 bases, leaving 26 bases of the junction unmatched. CDR3 sequence: CATWLTGTGPSHNLNEQFF. The CDR3 DNA reads TGTGCCACCTGGCTTACCGGGACAGGCCCAAGTCACAACCTCAATGAGCAGTTCTTC.

This chain joins TRBV2 and TRBJ2-7, with a tentative D call TRBD2 (5 bases). Trimming shortened V by 5 bases and J by 0 bases, and 8 bases separated the two germline ends. CDR1 and CDR2 (germline): SNHLY, FYNNEI. The CDR3 is made up of 13 amino acids. CDR3 in DNA: TGTGCCAGCAGTTCGGACTTCTCCTACGAGCAGTACTTC. Residues: CASSSDFSYEQYF.

The chain joins TRBV7-2 to TRBJ2-7; TRBD2 might be the D (6 bases). In germline, CDR1 is SGHTA, CDR2 FQGNSA. The V gene lost 0 bases and the J gene lost 3 bases, with 9 bases spanning the gap. This CDR3 has 14 residues. The CDR3 loop is CASSLAQRVYEQYF. CDR3 DNA sequence: TGTGCCAGCAGCTTAGCGCAGCGGGTCTACGAGCAGTACTTC.

J is TRBJ2-3 and V is TRBV28, with 7 bases matching TRBD2. Germline-derived CDR1 and CDR2 are MDHEN and SYDVKM. The V and J ends lost 5 bases and 1 base, in that order; junction bases with no gene match: 6. CDR3 length: 15 amino acids. The CDR3 here is CASSPTSAGTDTQYF. Written as DNA, the CDR3 is TGTGCCAGCAGTCCTACTAGCGCGGGCACAGATACGCAGTATTTT.

V gene TRBV19 combines with J gene TRBJ2-1, with D perhaps TRBD1 (5 bases). The V end was cut by 5 bases, the J end by 9 bases, with 14 bases between. Germline CDR1 is LNHDA and CDR2 is SQIVND (reference sequence). This CDR3 comprises 13 residues. CDR3: CASSAVGAGEQFF. DNA for the CDR3: TGTGCCAGTAGTGCCGTAGGGGCTGGTGAGCAGTTCTTC.

The rearrangement links TRBV5-1 to TRBJ1-6, with 8 bases identical to TRBD1. Germline CDR1 SGHRS, CDR2 YFSETQ. The J segment lost 8 bases and the V segment lost 3 bases, leaving 1 base of the junction unmatched. The CDR3 is 13 amino acids. Here the CDR3 DNA reads TGCGCCAGCAGCTCGACAGGGGATTCACCCCTCCACTTT. Its protein is CASSSTGDSPLHF. Full variable domain (outside the CDR3, taken from reference TRBV5-1 and TRBJ1-6): KAGVTQTPRYLIKTRGQQVTLSCSPISGHRSVSWYQQTPGQGLQFLFEYFSETQRNKGNFPGRFSGRQFSNSRSEMNVSTLELGDSALYLCASSSTGDSPLHFGNGTRLTVT.

The chain joins TRBV3-1 (or the pseudogene TRBV3-2) to TRBJ2-2; TRBD2 matches at 9 bases. This CDR3 is built from 15 residues. V lost 2 bases to trimming and J lost 7 bases; unmatched junction nucleotides: 5. CDR1 LGHDT and CDR2 YNNKEL come from the germline V gene (reference sequence). CDR3 nucleotides: TGTGCCAGCAGCCAACAGCGGGGGGTGCACGGGGAGCTGTTTTTT. Translation: CASSQQRGVHGELFF.

CDR3 DNA sequence: TGTGCCAGCAGCTGGCGACTAGCGGGGGATCAAGAGACCCAGTACTTC. Its translation: CASSWRLAGDQETQYF. This chain uses TRBV7-8 with TRBJ2-5; TRBD2 agrees at 12 bases. CDR3 length: 16 residues. Per the germline V gene, CDR1 is SGHVS and CDR2 is FQNEAQ. V trimming: 4 bases; J trimming: 2 bases; junction bases outside the gene matches: 5.

The J gene is TRBJ2-7, the V gene TRBV30; tentatively, D is TRBD1 (5 bases). The V end lost 3 bases, the J end lost 3 bases, and 6 bases lay between the germline ends. Germline assignment: CDR1 GTSNPN and CDR2 SVGIG (reference sequence). The CDR3 runs to 11 residues. The CDR3 reads CAWRRGYEQYF. Written as DNA, the CDR3 is TGTGCCTGGAGAAGGGGCTACGAGCAGTACTTC.

The chain has TRBV28 and TRBJ2-1; D gene uncertain. CDR1 and CDR2 from the germline V gene are MDHEN and SYDVKM. This CDR3 contains 11 residues. The ends were cut back, 4 bases at V and 5 bases at J, with 3 bases in the middle. The CDR3 DNA is TGTGCCAGCAGTTACAACAATGAGCAGTTCTTC. It encodes CASSYNNEQFF.

The rearrangement joins TRBV6-2 or TRBV6-3 to TRBJ2-7; weak D call: TRBD1 (5 bases). The ends were cut back, 3 bases at V and 7 bases at J, with 13 bases in the middle. The CDR3 contains 13 residues. Per germline, CDR1 MNHEY and CDR2 SVGEGT. CDR3 nucleotide sequence: TGTGCCAGCAGTTATGGGGCAGCCGGTGAGCAGTACTTC. This codes for CASSYGAAGEQYF.

This rearrangement joins TRBV4-1 to TRBJ2-7, with 8 positions matching TRBD2. The CDR3 consists of 15 residues. Germline CDR1 MGHRA, CDR2 YSYEKL. V trimming: 1 base; J trimming: 4 bases; junction bases outside the gene matches: 6. The DNA for the CDR3 is TGCGCCAGCAGCCAAGGAACGGGGGGGCCATACGAGCAGTACTTC. This encodes CASSQGTGGPYEQYF.

The rearrangement joins TRBV28 to TRBJ1-2; D is possibly TRBD1 (5 bases). CDR1 is MDHEN, CDR2 SYDVKM, per germline. Trimming took off 5 bases at V and 5 bases at J, with 9 bases between the two ends. The CDR3 totals 12 residues. The CDR3 bases are TGTGCCAGCAGTATCGGGGGGTATGGCTACACCTTC. Protein product: CASSIGGYGYTF.